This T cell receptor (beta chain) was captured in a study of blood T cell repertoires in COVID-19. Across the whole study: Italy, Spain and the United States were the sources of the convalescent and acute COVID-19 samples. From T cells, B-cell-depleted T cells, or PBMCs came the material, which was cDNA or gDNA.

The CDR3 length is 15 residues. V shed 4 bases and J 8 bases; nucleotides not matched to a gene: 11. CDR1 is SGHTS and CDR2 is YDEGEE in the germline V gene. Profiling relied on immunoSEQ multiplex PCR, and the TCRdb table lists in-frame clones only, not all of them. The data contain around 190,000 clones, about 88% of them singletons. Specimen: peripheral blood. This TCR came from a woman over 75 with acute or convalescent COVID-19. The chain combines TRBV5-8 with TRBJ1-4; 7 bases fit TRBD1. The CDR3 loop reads CASSLRQGGHEKLFF. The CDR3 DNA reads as TGTGCCAGCAGCCTAAGACAGGGAGGACACGAAAAACTGTTTTTT. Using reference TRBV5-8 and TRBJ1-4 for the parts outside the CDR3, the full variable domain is EAGVTQSPTHLIKTRGQQATLRCSPISGHTSVYWYQQALGLGLQFLLWYDEGEERNRGNFPPRFSGRQFPNYSSELNVNALELEDSALYLCASSLRQGGHEKLFFGSGTQLSVL.